This TCR beta chain stems from a study of blood T cell repertoires in COVID-19. Whole-study context: Nucleic acid was either cDNA or gDNA, and it came from T cells, B-cell-depleted T cells, or PBMCs.

Measured with immunoSEQ multiplex PCR; TCRdb has only the in-frame clones, and not every one. Altogether about 110,000 clones are present, about four fifths being singletons, with the ten largest covering 15%. Trimming cost V 2 bases and J 6 bases, with 15 bases left between them. The CDR3 extends over 14 amino acids. Germline CDR1 and CDR2: SQVTM and ANQGSEA. The clonotype was recovered from an elderly woman with acute or convalescent COVID-19. Sequencing used peripheral blood. The chain couples TRBV29-1 to TRBJ2-3; D possibly corresponds to TRBD2 (6 bases). The CDR3 coding sequence is TGCAGCGTTGAAATCGAGCGGGTAGGGGATACGCAGTATTTT. It is translated as CSVEIERVGDTQYF.